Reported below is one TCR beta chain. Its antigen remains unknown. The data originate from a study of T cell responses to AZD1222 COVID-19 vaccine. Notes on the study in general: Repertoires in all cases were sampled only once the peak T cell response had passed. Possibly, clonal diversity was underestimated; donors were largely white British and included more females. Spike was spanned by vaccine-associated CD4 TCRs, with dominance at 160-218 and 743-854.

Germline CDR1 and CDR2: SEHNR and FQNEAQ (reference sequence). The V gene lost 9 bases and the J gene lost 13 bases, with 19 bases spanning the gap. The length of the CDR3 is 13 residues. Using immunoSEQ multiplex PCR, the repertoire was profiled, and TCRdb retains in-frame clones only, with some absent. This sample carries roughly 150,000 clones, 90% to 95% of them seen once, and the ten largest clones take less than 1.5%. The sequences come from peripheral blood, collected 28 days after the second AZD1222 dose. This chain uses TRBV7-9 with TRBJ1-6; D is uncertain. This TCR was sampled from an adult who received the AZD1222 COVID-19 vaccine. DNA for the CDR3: TGTGCCAGTCGTTCGGTCAGCATGGAGCCCCTCCACTTT. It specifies CASRSVSMEPLHF. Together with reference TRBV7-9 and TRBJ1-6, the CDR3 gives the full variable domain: DTGVSQNPRHKITKRGQNVTFRCDPISEHNRLYWYRQTLGQGPEFLTYFQNEAQLEKSRLLSDRFSAERPKGSFSTLEIQRTEQGDSAMYLCASRSVSMEPLHFGNGTRLTVT.